This T cell receptor (beta chain) comes out of a study of cytomegalovirus exposure and HLA in healthy donors (TCRdb year 2017). For the study in its entirety: An earlier analysis of several hundred of the donors reported approximately 260 Gb of sequence data and 95 million to 130 million unique TCR beta sequences obtained from some 170 million T cells. An early release covering roughly 640 HLA-typed donors comprised about 300 gigabases of sequencing data and tens of millions of unique TCR sequences. Of the roughly 400 genotyped donors, approximately 82% fell in the genetic ancestry cluster associated with self-reported Caucasian donors. The study aimed to test whether cataloging public T cell receptors could reveal signatures of past pathogen exposure. The T cell repertoires of several hundred subjects were profiled by immunosequencing and related to cytomegalovirus serostatus. A separate validation cohort of roughly 130 different subjects was used in addition to the approximately 700-subject first cohort. High-throughput TCR immunosequencing, statistical association of individual TCRs with disease status, and machine learning were combined to predict cytomegalovirus infection status. A later analysis re-examined previously published TCR beta repertoires from about 670 donors and added high-resolution HLA genotyping to investigate patterns of TCR occurrence. Rather than using new phenotypic data, the later analysis identified candidate immune exposures from TCR beta sequences and from how often those sequences occurred across donors. An earlier analysis of some 600 of the donors applied high-throughput TCR beta sequencing to assess whether each TCR beta V gene segment acted as functional or pseudogenic. Alongside the repertoire data, information on donor age, sex, ethnicity and CMV serostatus was compiled. A later genetic analysis took genome-wide SNP genotypes for about three fifths of the roughly 670 donors and used that subset as a discovery cohort. All discovery cohort repertoires had been generated using a single sequencing platform. Class I and class II HLA loci were covered by the typing at four-digit resolution. Typing coverage differed by locus: A, B, C, DRB1 and DQB1 were typed in roughly 629-640 donors, DQA1 in roughly 500, DPA1 in some 610, and DPB1 in approximately 450. A few DR-DQ haplotypes were handled as single units for association and clustering because linkage in the cohort was strong. Across approximately 420 genotyped donors of the cohort, an average of about 240,000 unique TCR beta nucleotide sequences per donor were sequenced, and 15% to 20% of those sequences were non-productive.

The cohort comprised 550 to 700 healthy bone marrow donors. Cohort members were all nominally healthy when sampled, although unrecorded immune exposures were likely present. The donor tested CMV seropositive, placing the donor among the 250 to 300 seropositive members of the cohort. Each donor provided a peripheral blood sample, and peripheral blood mononuclear cells were used for TCR beta sequencing. The Qiagen DNeasy Blood Extraction Kit was used to extract genomic DNA from the blood cell samples. The method was the immunoSEQ multiplex PCR assay. The multiplex PCR relied on a mix of 60 forward primers for TCR Vbeta segments and 13 reverse primers for TCR Jbeta segments. A multiplex PCR assay on genomic DNA amplified the CDR3 region of rearranged TCR beta genes. Amplified TCR beta libraries were sequenced as 87-base-pair reads on the Illumina HiSeq System. Per the authors' processing: Across the 600 to 700 repertoires, a later analysis counted approximately 83 million unique TCR beta chains, around 10 million of which were shared by at least two donors. Raw reads were error-corrected and collapsed into unique sequences with a nearest-neighbor algorithm that merged closely related sequences to remove PCR and sequencing errors. Alignment of CDR3 sequences to IMGT reference sequences was used to assign V, D and J gene segments. For a sequence to be retained, a match of at least six nucleotides was required to both a V gene segment and a J gene segment. A rearrangement was called productive if the CDR3 had no stop codons and remained in frame with V and J, and every other rearrangement was called non-productive. Following IMGT convention, CDR3 was defined as the stretch from the second conserved V-encoded cysteine to the conserved J-encoded phenylalanine. The earlier analysis of about 530 of the donors excluded any sequence lacking an unambiguous match to a single V gene segment. In an earlier analysis of around 590 of the donors, a V segment was called functional when productive rearrangements were above 56.7%, and segregating when the standard deviation between donors exceeded 5%. A statistical classification framework was built to diagnose cytomegalovirus status from the catalog of TCR beta chain sequences. In a later analysis, TCR nucleotide sequences were compared against IMGT/GENE-DB human TR gene sequences so that V and J genes could be assigned. A later analysis assigned CDR3 sequences and most-parsimonious VDJ recombination scenarios with the TCRdist pipeline. In a later analysis, each TCR beta chain was defined by its CDR3 amino acid sequence together with its V-gene family, and reads without a unique V-gene family were excluded. As a way to deal with suspected cross-contamination and a sequencing artifact, a later analysis dropped hundreds of nucleotide sequences that were highly shared and had low generation probability. For each public chain, a later analysis derived a clonal expansion index from normalized ranks of inferred template counts within each repertoire. A later analysis computed generation probabilities with a VDJ recombination model fitted to out-of-frame rearrangements, and checked the results against IGoR. Hypergeometric tests were used in a later analysis to score TCR-TCR, TCR-HLA and TCR-CMV co-occurrence, with a repertoire-size bias correction applied to the TCR pairs. A later analysis estimated false discovery rates by permuting HLA or CMV assignments 20 times. In a later analysis, co-occurring TCRs were grouped with DBSCAN, and TCRdist sequence similarity was added when clustering was performed within HLA-allele-positive subsets. For co-occurrence clustering, repertoires with fewer than 30,000 or more than 120,000 public chains were excluded, along with 4 to 6 repertoires with anomalous nucleotide sharing. Not all clones reach the TCRdb copy of this immuneACCESS table, which keeps in-frame sequences only. Checked studies attribute under half of the gap to unresolved V genes and leave the rest unexplained. V and J calls and clone size are those listed in that table; D and trimming were worked out from the DNA. In this sample the table shows around 160,000 clones, about 63% of which occur a single time. Of the sample, approximately 2.8% falls within the top ten clones.

For this clone: Its antigen is still unknown. No base qualities exist here, and no much larger clone lies one base off it.

Here is what the overall study found, with its caveats: Because HLA typing was missing for some donors at each locus, association tests included only the typed subset. The cohort was sequenced for TCR beta chains only, and without alpha or paired-chain data the features that could be detected were limited. A later genetic analysis associated a missense DCLRE1C variant with V-gene and J-gene trimming of TCR beta chains, and an independent cohort replicated the association. According to a later analysis, parvovirus B19, influenza, CMV and Epstein-Barr virus appeared linked to several top co-occurrence clusters. The study listed 150 to 200 TCR beta chains as associated with cytomegalovirus. A further reported finding was that TCR beta sequences accurately predicted the HLA-A and HLA-B alleles for most subjects in the first cohort. A few of the identified cytomegalovirus-associated TCR beta chains were confirmed in vitro to be specific for cytomegalovirus antigens. Sequencing depth was assumed to be roughly uniform across donors in the presence/absence analyses, though that assumption may not hold. In a later analysis, more than 15,000 TCR beta sequences were associated with specific HLA alleles at a false discovery rate of 0.05. When HLA alleles, especially DR and DQ, strongly co-occurred, attributing TCR associations to individual alleles was difficult. In both the original and validation cohorts, the classifier was reported to diagnose cytomegalovirus status with high specificity and sensitivity. Most TCR sequences were seen in very few donors, while some public TCRs were found in many individuals. A later analysis found that TCR association rates varied across HLA loci, with DRB1 alleles showing the most associated TCRs and HLA-C alleles the fewest. A later analysis found that most CMV-associated TCR beta chains appeared HLA-restricted, with HLA associations seemingly driven largely by CMV exposure. Correlated functional status among segregating V segments might be attributable to linkage disequilibrium, but an unknown experimental factor could not be ruled out. The only immune exposure information available for the cohort was CMV serostatus. In an earlier analysis of approximately 590 of the donors, most TCR beta V segments appeared in productive rearrangements about 87% or about 30% of the time, broadly matching IMGT annotations. Because counts were too low, about 18 rarely observed V segments, including chromosome 9 orphons, were excluded from the earlier analysis of some 540 of the donors. The authors suggested that the approach could potentially be extended to other disease states and immunological phenotypes. In a later analysis, HLA-associated TCR beta chains showed more clonal expansion and lower generation probabilities than non-associated chains that were equally common. A later genetic analysis reported fewer N-insertions in productive TCRs among donors in an Asian-associated ancestry cluster than the approximately 700-donor mean. Some IMGT-functional V segments, including TRBV6-2 and TRBV6-3, could not be distinguished by the 87-base-pair reads and were therefore excluded. The sequencing pipeline was judged likely to have produced a cluster of highly shared sequence variants as a technical artifact.

The CDR3 holds 16 amino acids from the cysteine to the phenylalanine. Only the CDR3 DNA stays, 48 bases, in frame from base 1. The germline V end is reduced by 0 bases and the J end by 2 bases; junction bases left unmatched: 4. CDR1 MRHNA and CDR2 SNTAGT are derived from the germline V gene. Here the chain combines TRBV6-4 and TRBJ2-1; 7 bases in the middle match TRBD2. This receptor was taken from a woman in her 40s in good health and CMV-seropositive. Sequenced material: PBMCs. The CDR3 is CASSDSSTSPYNEQFF. At the DNA level, the sequence is TGTGCCAGCAGTGACTCTTCGACTAGCCCCTACAATGAGCAGTTCTTC.